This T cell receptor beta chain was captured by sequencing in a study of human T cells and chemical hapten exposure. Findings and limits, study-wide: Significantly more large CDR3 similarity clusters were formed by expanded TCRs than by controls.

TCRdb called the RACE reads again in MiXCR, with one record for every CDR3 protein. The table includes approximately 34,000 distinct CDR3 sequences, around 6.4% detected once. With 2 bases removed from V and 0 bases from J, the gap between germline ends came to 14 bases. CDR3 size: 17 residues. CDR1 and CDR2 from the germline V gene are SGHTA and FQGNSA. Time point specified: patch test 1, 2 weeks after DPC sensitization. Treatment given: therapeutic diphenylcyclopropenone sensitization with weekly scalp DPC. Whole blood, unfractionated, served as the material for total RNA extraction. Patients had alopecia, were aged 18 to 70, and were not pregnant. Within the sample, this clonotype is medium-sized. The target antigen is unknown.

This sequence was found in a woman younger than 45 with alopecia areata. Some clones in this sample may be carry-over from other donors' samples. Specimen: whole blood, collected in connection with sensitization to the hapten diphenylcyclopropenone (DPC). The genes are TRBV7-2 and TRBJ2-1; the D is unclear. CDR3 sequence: CASSLSWGLSSYNEQFF. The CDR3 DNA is TGTGCCAGCAGCTTATCGTGGGGTTTGAGCTCCTACAATGAGCAGTTCTTC.